Listed below are T cell receptor beta chains from one sample, sequenced in a study of T cell responses to AZD1222 COVID-19 vaccine. The repertoire was sequenced with immunoSEQ multiplex PCR; TCRdb's copy has only in-frame clones and lacks some. The table includes approximately 110,000 clones, about 88% detected once. The input for sequencing was peripheral blood, taken on day 0 of AZD1222 vaccination. These receptors were collected from an adult in good health. The CDR3 runs from the conserved cysteine through the conserved F or W. Fields, in order: V gene, D gene, J gene, clone size, CDR3 DNA, CDR3 protein. The D gene is left open where the match is weak. Expanded clones get a size class; other rows say once, few or many, or leave the size out.

v_call: TRBV24-1
d_call: NA
j_call: TRBJ1-2
clone_size: once
cdr3_nt: TGTGCCACCAGTGACAGGGACCGCCAGCATGGCTACACCTTC
cdr3_aa: CATSDRDRQHGYTF

v_call: TRBV6-2/TRBV6-3
d_call: NA
j_call: TRBJ1-1
clone_size: NA
cdr3_nt: TGTGCCAGCAGTTACCAGAACACTGAAGCTTTCTTT
cdr3_aa: CASSYQNTEAFF

v_call: TRBV6-5
d_call: NA
j_call: TRBJ1-2
clone_size: NA
cdr3_nt: TGTGCCAGCAGTTACGGCAACCCTCGGTTGACGCGTGGCTACACCTTC
cdr3_aa: CASSYGNPRLTRGYTF

v_call: TRBV19
d_call: NA
j_call: TRBJ2-7
clone_size: NA
cdr3_nt: TGTGCCAGTAGTAGGGCGGGGTCAACTAGCTACGAGCAGTACTTC
cdr3_aa: CASSRAGSTSYEQYF

v_call: TRBV5-1
d_call: NA
j_call: TRBJ1-3
clone_size: NA
cdr3_nt: TGCGCCAGCAGCTTGGCGTCCAACTCTGGAAACACCATATATTTT
cdr3_aa: CASSLASNSGNTIYF

v_call: TRBV7-9
d_call: TRBD1
j_call: TRBJ1-2
clone_size: NA
cdr3_nt: TGTGCCAGCAGCACCGACAGGGGTTTATCTTATGGCTACACCTTC
cdr3_aa: CASSTDRGLSYGYTF

v_call: TRBV27
d_call: TRBD2
j_call: TRBJ2-1
clone_size: NA
cdr3_nt: TGTGCCAGCAGTTCCTCTAGCGGGTGGGGAGGCAATGAGCAGTTCTTC
cdr3_aa: CASSSSSGWGGNEQFF

v_call: TRBV4-3
d_call: TRBD1
j_call: TRBJ2-7
clone_size: NA
cdr3_nt: TGCGCCAGCAGCCCCGAAGGGGACAGGGCCTACGAGCAGTACTTC
cdr3_aa: CASSPEGDRAYEQYF

v_call: TRBV5-1
d_call: NA
j_call: TRBJ1-2
clone_size: NA
cdr3_nt: TGCGCCAGCAGCTTGGAAGGGATGAGCTATGGCTACACCTTC
cdr3_aa: CASSLEGMSYGYTF

v_call: TRBV6-5
d_call: TRBD1
j_call: TRBJ1-1
clone_size: NA
cdr3_nt: TGTGCCAGCAGTCGGCCAGACAGGGTGAACACTGAAGCTTTCTTT
cdr3_aa: CASSRPDRVNTEAFF

v_call: TRBV11-1
d_call: NA
j_call: TRBJ2-7
clone_size: many
cdr3_nt: TGTGCCAGCAGTTCAGGGGTCTACGAGCAGTACTTC
cdr3_aa: CASSSGVYEQYF

v_call: TRBV3-1/TRBV3-2
d_call: NA
j_call: TRBJ2-5
clone_size: few
cdr3_nt: TGTGCCAGCAGCCAAGGGATCCAAGAGACCCAGTACTTC
cdr3_aa: CASSQGIQETQYF

v_call: TRBV27
d_call: NA
j_call: TRBJ1-1
clone_size: NA
cdr3_nt: TGTGCCAGCAGTTTTCGGGGGGCTAATACTGAAGCTTTCTTT
cdr3_aa: CASSFRGANTEAFF

v_call: TRBV4-3
d_call: TRBD1
j_call: TRBJ2-7
clone_size: NA
cdr3_nt: TGCGCCAGCAGCCAAGATGGAGACAGGGAACGCGAGCAGTACTTC
cdr3_aa: CASSQDGDREREQYF